This TCR beta chain was captured by sequencing in a study of tumor-infiltrating lymphocytes in primary liver carcinoma. Study-wide findings and caveats: The top-250-clone fraction was significantly higher in tumors than in blood (p = 0.039).

This clonotype was counted a few times. The target antigen is unknown. Researchers drew blood RNA from unsorted whole blood and extracted germline DNA as well. Constant-region priming of around 530 ng total RNA yielded TCR beta cDNA. Slightly modified ARM-PCR served as the procedure for the TCR beta libraries. These libraries came from three rounds of nested multiplex PCR. Researchers ran the first two PCR rounds for roughly 10 cycles each with TRBV1-TRBV30 forward primers and a C-beta reverse primer. MiXCR, applied by TCRdb to the multiplex PCR reads, yields one record per CDR3 protein. The sample has about 320,000 distinct CDR3 sequences, around three fifths seen once; the top ten hold approximately 17%. Germline lookup yields CDR1 MNHNY and CDR2 SVGAGI (reference sequence). The CDR3 loop spans 17 amino acids. The V gene lost 2 bases and the J gene lost 5 bases, with 19 bases spanning the gap.

The V call is TRBV6-6, the J call TRBJ2-1; a possible D gene is TRBD1 (6 bases). This receptor was identified in a woman in her twenties or thirties with primary liver carcinoma and hepatitis B virus infection. Specimen: peripheral blood. The chain's CDR3 is CASSYPGNRALDNEQFF. The DNA of the CDR3 is TGTGCCAGCAGTTACCCCGGGAACAGGGCCTTAGACAATGAGCAGTTCTTC.